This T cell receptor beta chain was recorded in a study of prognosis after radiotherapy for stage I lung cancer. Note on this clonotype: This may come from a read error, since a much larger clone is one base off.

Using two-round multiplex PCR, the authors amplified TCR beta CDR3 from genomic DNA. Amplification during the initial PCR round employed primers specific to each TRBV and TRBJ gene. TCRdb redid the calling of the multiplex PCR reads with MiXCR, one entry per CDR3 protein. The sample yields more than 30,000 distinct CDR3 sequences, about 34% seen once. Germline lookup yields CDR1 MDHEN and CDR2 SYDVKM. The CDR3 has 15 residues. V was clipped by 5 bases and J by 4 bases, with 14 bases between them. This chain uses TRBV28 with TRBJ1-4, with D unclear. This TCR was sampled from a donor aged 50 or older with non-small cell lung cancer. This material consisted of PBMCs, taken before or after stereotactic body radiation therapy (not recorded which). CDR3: CASSPLGIGNEKLFF. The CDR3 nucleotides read TGTGCCAGCAGTCCCCTGGGCATAGGTAATGAAAAACTGTTTTTT.